One and the same sample provided the 10 T cell receptor beta chains below, sequenced in a study of blood T cell repertoires in COVID-19. Profiling relied on immunoSEQ multiplex PCR, and the TCRdb table lists in-frame clones only, not all of them. The table records roughly 460,000 clones, around 90% of them present only once. The material sequenced was peripheral blood. These receptors all come from a man aged 18 to 35 with COVID-19, enrolled during active disease.

The chain combines TRBV6-5 with TRBJ1-6, with TRBD1 identical over 7 bases. V trimming: 0 bases; J trimming: 10 bases; junction bases outside the gene matches: 3. Germline CDR1 and CDR2: MNHEY and SVGAGI. This CDR3 has 14 residues. This CDR3 is CASSYSKGQSPLHF. The DNA of the CDR3 is TGTGCCAGCAGTTACTCCAAGGGACAGTCACCCCTCCACTTT.

This sequence joins TRBV6-5 and TRBJ1-2; D perhaps matches TRBD1 (5 bases). The germline CDR1 and CDR2 sequences are MNHEY and SVGAGI. V lost 8 bases to trimming and J lost 5 bases, with 9 bases between them. The CDR3 is 11 residues long. The CDR3: CASGAVYGYTF. The CDR3 region has the DNA TGTGCCAGCGGGGCGGTTTATGGCTACACCTTC.

The gene calls are TRBV30 and TRBJ1-2; TRBD1 is a possible D gene (6 bases). Between the trimmed V and J ends, which lost 6 bases and 3 bases, there was a span of 17 bases. The CDR3 runs to 14 residues. Germline CDR1 and CDR2: GTSNPN and SVGIG (reference sequence). The CDR3 DNA sequence: TGTGCCTGCCCCCCCCAGGGGAAATACTATGGCTACACCTTC. It translates to CACPPQGKYYGYTF.

This chain connects TRBV19 to TRBJ1-5; D is unclear. Germline CDR1 is LNHDA and CDR2 is SQIVND (reference sequence). Trimming removed 5 bases from V and 2 bases from J, with 10 bases in between. The length of the CDR3 is 14 residues. Written as DNA, the CDR3 is TGTGCCAGTAGTCCCCAGGTGGGCAATCAGCCCCAGCATTTT. It codes for CASSPQVGNQPQHF. The full variable domain, its missing parts supplied by reference TRBV19 and TRBJ1-5, is DGGITQSPKYLFRKEGQNVTLSCEQNLNHDAMYWYRQDPGQGLRLIYYSQIVNDFQKGDIAEGYSVSREKKESFPLTVTSAQKNPTAFYLCASSPQVGNQPQHFGDGTRLSIL.

This clone was seen only a few times. The CDR3 DNA reads as TGCAGTGCTATTGACGGGTATAGCAATCAGCCCCAGCATTTT. It yields the protein CSAIDGYSNQPQHF. The chain combines TRBV20-1 with TRBJ1-5; D gene uncertain. Trimming removed 4 bases at V and 0 bases at J, with 10 bases between. CDR1 DFQATT and CDR2 SNEGSKA come from the germline V gene (reference sequence). CDR3 length: 14 amino acids.

This chain uses TRBV6-4 with TRBJ1-2; 7 positions match TRBD1. The CDR3 has 14 residues. CDR1 is MRHNA, CDR2 SNTAGT, per germline. V was clipped by 4 bases and J by 8 bases; unmatched bases: 10. This CDR3 is CASSVATGDGGYTF. The CDR3 nucleotides read TGTGCCAGCAGTGTTGCCACAGGGGATGGCGGCTACACCTTC.

The chain links TRBV5-4 to TRBJ2-5, with 7 bases that match TRBD2. Trimming at V came to 0 bases and at J to 6 bases, leaving 11 bases not matched to a gene. The CDR3 runs 16 residues. From germline, CDR1 is SGHNT and CDR2 YYREEE (reference sequence). CDR3: CASSLAASGSMKTQYF. Here the CDR3 DNA reads TGTGCCAGCAGCTTGGCCGCTAGCGGATCGATGAAGACCCAGTACTTC. The full variable domain, in which reference TRBV5-4 and TRBJ2-5 provide the parts outside the CDR3, is ETGVTQSPTHLIKTRGQQVTLRCSSQSGHNTVSWYQQALGQGPQFIFQYYREEENGRGNFPPRFSGLQFPNYSSELNVNALELDDSALYLCASSLAASGSMKTQYFGPGTRLLVL.

The V gene is TRBV19, the J gene TRBJ2-1; D is perhaps TRBD1 (5 bases). Germline V CDR1 and CDR2: LNHDA, SQIVND (reference sequence). This CDR3 has 14 amino acids. The V end lost 0 bases, the J end lost 12 bases, and 15 bases lay between the germline ends. The CDR3 region is CASSIDYDRRGQFF. The CDR3 nucleotides are TGTGCCAGTAGTATAGATTACGACAGAAGGGGGCAGTTCTTC.

This clone was counted a few times. This chain links TRBV6-6 with TRBJ1-6, with 7 bases matching TRBD1. V lost 6 bases and J lost 15; bases outside the gene matches: 14. Germline V CDR1 and CDR2: MNHNY, SVGAGI (reference sequence). The CDR3 length is 14 residues. The CDR3 here is CASRSGTDEGSLHF. In DNA, the CDR3 is TGTGCCAGCAGGTCCGGGACAGACGAAGGTAGCCTCCACTTT.

J is TRBJ2-3 and V is TRBV9; D might be TRBD2 (6 bases). CDR1 and CDR2 from the germline V gene are SGDLS and YYNGEE. This CDR3 comprises 16 residues. The V end was cut by 0 bases, the J end by 3 bases, with 14 bases between. The CDR3: CASSVDFGRGTDTQYF. CDR3 DNA sequence: TGTGCCAGCAGCGTAGATTTCGGGAGAGGAACAGATACGCAGTATTTT.